This T cell receptor (beta chain) is drawn from a study of T-cell memory formation after mild COVID-19. This clonotype has a handful of counts. The authors produced TCR alpha and TCR beta cDNA libraries with sample barcodes and UMIs by 5'RACE using constant-segment primers. Via MiXCR, TCRdb re-called the 5' RACE reads, giving one row per CDR3 protein. The table shows a few hundred thousand distinct CDR3 sequences, with 8% to 9% occurring only once. The TCR was taken from a man aged 18 to 29 who had mild COVID-19 (a few samples of this study predate the infection). Cell type and time point are not known. Sequenced: PBMCs or a T cell subset sorted from them (not recorded which).

In nucleotides, the CDR3 is TGTGCCAGCAGCCGAGACCATGGGCCGTCCGGGGAGCTGTTTTTT. Its translation is CASSRDHGPSGELFF. The V call is TRBV7-9, the J call TRBJ2-2; D is uncertain. V lost 5 bases to trimming and J lost 6 bases, with 16 bases between them. The CDR3 is 15 amino acids. The germline V gene encodes CDR1 SEHNR and CDR2 FQNEAQ (reference sequence). Looking up the rest from reference TRBV7-9 and TRBJ2-2 gives the full variable domain: DTGVSQNPRHKITKRGQNVTFRCDPISEHNRLYWYRQTLGQGPEFLTYFQNEAQLEKSRLLSDRFSAERPKGSFSTLEIQRTEQGDSAMYLCASSRDHGPSGELFFGEGSRLTVL.